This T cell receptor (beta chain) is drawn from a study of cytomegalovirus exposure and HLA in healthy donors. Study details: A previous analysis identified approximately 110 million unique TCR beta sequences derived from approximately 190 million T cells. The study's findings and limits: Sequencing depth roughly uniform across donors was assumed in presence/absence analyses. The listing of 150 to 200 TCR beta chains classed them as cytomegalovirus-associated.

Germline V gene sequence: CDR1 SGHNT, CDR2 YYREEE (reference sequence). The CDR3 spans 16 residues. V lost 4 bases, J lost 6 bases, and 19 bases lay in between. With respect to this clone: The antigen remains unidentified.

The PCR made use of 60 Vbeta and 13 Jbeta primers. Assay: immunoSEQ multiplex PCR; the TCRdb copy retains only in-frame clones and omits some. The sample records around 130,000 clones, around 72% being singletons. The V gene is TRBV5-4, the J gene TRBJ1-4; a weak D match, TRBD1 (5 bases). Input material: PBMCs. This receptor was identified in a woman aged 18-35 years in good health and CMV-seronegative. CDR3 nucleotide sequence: TGTGCCAGCAGCCCCACCCCCAGGGTGAAGCATGAAAAACTGTTTTTT. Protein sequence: CASSPTPRVKHEKLFF.